The text below deals with one TCR beta chain. Its antigen is unidentified. This entry belongs to a study of cytomegalovirus exposure and HLA in healthy donors. Study results and caveats: Prior analysis indicated that the majority of TCR beta V segments exhibited productivity approximately 90% or approximately 30% of the time. Across donors, presence/absence analyses took sequencing depth to be roughly uniform.

A multiplex PCR was run with 60 Vbeta primers and 13 Jbeta primers. Method: immunoSEQ multiplex PCR; TCRdb's copy keeps in-frame clones and lacks some. The table records about 82,000 clones, around four fifths of them present only once. The CDR3 consists of 15 residues. CDR1 and CDR2 from the germline V gene are SNHLY and FYNNEI. The V and J ends lost 10 bases and 4 bases, in that order; junction bases with no gene match: 13. Sequencing used PBMCs. This TCR was sampled from a woman between 50 and 59 years old in good health and CMV-seropositive. The J gene is TRBJ2-1, the V gene TRBV2, with TRBD2 matching over 7 bases. In DNA, the CDR3 is TGTGCCACCGCTATTCGACTAGCCGGGTACAATGAGCAGTTCTTC. This codes for CATAIRLAGYNEQFF.